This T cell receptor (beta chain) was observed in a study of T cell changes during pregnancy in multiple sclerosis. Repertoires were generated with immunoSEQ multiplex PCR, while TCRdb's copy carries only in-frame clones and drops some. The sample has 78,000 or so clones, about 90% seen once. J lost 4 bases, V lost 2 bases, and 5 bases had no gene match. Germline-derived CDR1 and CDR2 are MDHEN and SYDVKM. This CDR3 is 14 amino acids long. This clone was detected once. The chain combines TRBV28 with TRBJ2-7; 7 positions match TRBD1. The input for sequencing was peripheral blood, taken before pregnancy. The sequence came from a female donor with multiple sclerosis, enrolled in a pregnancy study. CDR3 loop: CASSLTGAKYEQYF. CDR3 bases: TGTGCCAGCAGTTTAACAGGGGCAAAATACGAGCAGTACTTC.